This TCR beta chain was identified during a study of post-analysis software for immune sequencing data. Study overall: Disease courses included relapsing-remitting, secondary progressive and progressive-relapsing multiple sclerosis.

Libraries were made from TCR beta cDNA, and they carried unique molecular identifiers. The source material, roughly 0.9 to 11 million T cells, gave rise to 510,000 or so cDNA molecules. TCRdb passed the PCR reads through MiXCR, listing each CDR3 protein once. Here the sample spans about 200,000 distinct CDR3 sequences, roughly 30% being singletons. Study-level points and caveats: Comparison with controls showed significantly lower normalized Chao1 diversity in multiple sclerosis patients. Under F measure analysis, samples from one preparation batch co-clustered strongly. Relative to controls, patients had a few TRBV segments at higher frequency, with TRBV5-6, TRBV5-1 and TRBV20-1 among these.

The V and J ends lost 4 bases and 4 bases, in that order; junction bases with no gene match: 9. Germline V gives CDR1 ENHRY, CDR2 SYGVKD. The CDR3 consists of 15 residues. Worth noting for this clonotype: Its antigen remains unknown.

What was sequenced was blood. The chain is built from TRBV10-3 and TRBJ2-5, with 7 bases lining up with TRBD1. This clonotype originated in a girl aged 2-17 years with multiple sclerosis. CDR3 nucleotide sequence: TGTGCCATCAGTGTACGAGGGGGCTCGCGAGAGACCCAGTACTTC. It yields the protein CAISVRGGSRETQYF.